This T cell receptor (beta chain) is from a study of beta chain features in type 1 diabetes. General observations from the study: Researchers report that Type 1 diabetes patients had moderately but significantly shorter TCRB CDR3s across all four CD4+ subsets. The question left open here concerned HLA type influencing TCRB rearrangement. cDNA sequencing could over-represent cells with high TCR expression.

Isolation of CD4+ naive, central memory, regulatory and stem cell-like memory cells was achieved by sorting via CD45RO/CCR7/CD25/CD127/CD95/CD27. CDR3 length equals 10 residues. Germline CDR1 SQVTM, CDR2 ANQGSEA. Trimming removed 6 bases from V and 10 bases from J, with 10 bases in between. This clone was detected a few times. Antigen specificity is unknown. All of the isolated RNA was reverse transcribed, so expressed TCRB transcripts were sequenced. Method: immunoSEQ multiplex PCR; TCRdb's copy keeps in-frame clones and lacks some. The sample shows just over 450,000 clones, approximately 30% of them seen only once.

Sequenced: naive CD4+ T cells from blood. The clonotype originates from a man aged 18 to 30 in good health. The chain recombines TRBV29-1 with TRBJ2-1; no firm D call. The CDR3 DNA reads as TGCAGCGTCCGAAGACACGAGCAGTTCTTC. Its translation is CSVRRHEQFF.